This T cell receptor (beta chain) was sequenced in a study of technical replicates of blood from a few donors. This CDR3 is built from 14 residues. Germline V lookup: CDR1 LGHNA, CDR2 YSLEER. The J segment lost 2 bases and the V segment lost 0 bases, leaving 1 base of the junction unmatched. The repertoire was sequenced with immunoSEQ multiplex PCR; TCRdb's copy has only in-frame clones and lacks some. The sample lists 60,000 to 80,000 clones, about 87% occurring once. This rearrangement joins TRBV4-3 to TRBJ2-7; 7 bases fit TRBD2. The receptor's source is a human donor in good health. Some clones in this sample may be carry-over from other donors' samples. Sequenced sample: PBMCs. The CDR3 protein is CASSQEAGPYEQYF. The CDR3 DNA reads TGCGCCAGCAGCCAAGAAGCGGGACCCTACGAGCAGTACTTC.